These 26 T cell receptor beta chains originate from one sample sequenced in a study of shared clonotypes between healthy human individuals. Only in-frame clones appear in the TCRdb table, and some are missing; sequencing was by immunoSEQ multiplex PCR. In the table there are roughly 1 million clones, 65% to 80% of which are singletons. The sample taken for sequencing was memory CD4+ T cells sorted from blood. Subset given: CD45RA-negative fraction. The receptors originated from a man aged 18 to 29 in good health.

The J gene is TRBJ1-4, the V gene TRBV27; D not certain. The CDR3 has 13 amino acids. V lost 5 bases to trimming and J lost 8 bases, with 12 bases between them. Per germline, CDR1 MNHEY and CDR2 SMNVEV (reference sequence). Written as DNA, the CDR3 is TGTGCCAGCAGTCCCCGTCTCAGGGAAAAACTGTTTTTT. Translated, it gives CASSPRLREKLFF.

The J gene is TRBJ1-1, the V gene TRBV4-2; 8 bases map to TRBD1. The germline V gene has CDR1 LGHNA and CDR2 YNFKEQ. CDR3 size: 15 residues. The trim removed 0 bases at V and 3 bases at J, leaving 3 bases unmatched. CDR3 loop: CASSQDSGGDTEAFF. CDR3 in DNA: TGTGCCAGCAGCCAAGACTCAGGGGGCGACACTGAAGCTTTCTTT.

A remark on this clone: This same CDR3 is encoded by further DNA sequences in the sample. The V and J genes are TRBV5-6 and TRBJ2-1, with D perhaps matching TRBD1 or TRBD2 (5 bases each). Trimming removed 0 bases at V and 4 bases at J, with 8 bases between. CDR1 is SGHDT and CDR2 is YYEEEE in the germline V gene. The length of the CDR3 is 14 residues. The CDR3 region is CASSLVRGYNEQFF. CDR3 sequence (DNA): TGTGCCAGCAGCTTGGTGAGGGGATACAATGAGCAGTTCTTC. Full variable domain (rest looked up from reference TRBV5-6 and TRBJ2-1): DAGVTQSPTHLIKTRGQQVTLRCSPKSGHDTVSWYQQALGQGPQFIFQYYEEEERQRGNFPDRFSGHQFPNYSSELNVNALLLGDSALYLCASSLVRGYNEQFFGPGTRLTVL.

This rearrangement joins TRBV7-2 to TRBJ2-2, with D uncertain. The CDR3 covers 15 residues. Germline assignment: CDR1 SGHTA and CDR2 FQGNSA. Trimming left V 3 bases short and J 1 base short, with 9 bases between. For the CDR3, the DNA is TGTGCCAGCAGCTTGATGACTGGGAACACCGGGGAGCTGTTTTTT. As protein: CASSLMTGNTGELFF.

This clone was seen more than once but under ten times. This chain uses TRBV18 with TRBJ2-1; no clear D. The CDR3 length is 13 residues. Trimming removed 3 bases from V and 5 bases from J, with 8 bases in between. Per germline, CDR1 KGHSH and CDR2 LQKENI. In DNA form, the CDR3 reads TGTGCCAGCTCACCCCTTATGGACAATGAGCAGTTCTTC. Protein: CASSPLMDNEQFF.

This clone has only a few counts. At the DNA level, this CDR3 is encoded by other sequences in the same sample as well. The rearrangement links TRBV7-9 to TRBJ1-1, with unresolved D. V was trimmed by 1 base and J by 0 bases, leaving 6 bases between them. The CDR3 consists of 14 residues. The germline gives CDR1 SEHNR, CDR2 FQNEAQ (reference sequence). The CDR3 coding sequence is TGTGCCAGCAGCTTAGACCAGTTGAACACTGAAGCTTTCTTT. This gives the protein CASSLDQLNTEAFF. Variable domain in full (rest from reference TRBV7-9 and TRBJ1-1): DTGVSQNPRHKITKRGQNVTFRCDPISEHNRLYWYRQTLGQGPEFLTYFQNEAQLEKSRLLSDRFSAERPKGSFSTLEIQRTEQGDSAMYLCASSLDQLNTEAFFGQGTRLTVV.

The J gene is TRBJ2-1, the V gene TRBV5-1; D is possibly TRBD2 (6 bases). Between the trimmed V and J ends, which lost 5 bases and 4 bases, there was a span of 13 bases. The V gene's germline CDR1 is SGHRS and CDR2 YFSETQ. The CDR3 consists of 14 residues. CDR3 DNA sequence: TGCGCCAGCAGGCGGGACCACACTTACAATGAGCAGTTCTTC. Translated, it gives CASRRDHTYNEQFF.

This clone was counted once. The chain joins TRBV5-4 to TRBJ2-3; D uncertain. The CDR3 loop spans 13 amino acids. With 4 bases removed from V and 5 bases from J, the gap between germline ends came to 11 bases. CDR1 is SGHNT, CDR2 YYREEE, per germline (reference sequence). In DNA form, the CDR3 reads TGTGCCAGCAGCCTCCCTACGGGAGATACGCAGTATTTT. It translates to CASSLPTGDTQYF.

V and J are TRBV7-2 and TRBJ2-7, with 11 positions matching TRBD2. Germline trimming cut 5 bases from V and 4 bases from J; bases unmatched to any gene: 13. CDR3 size: 17 residues. CDR1 and CDR2 (germline): SGHTA, FQGNSA. The CDR3 region has the DNA TGTGCCAGCAGCCACGCGAAAACTAGCGGGAGTTTATACGAGCAGTACTTC. Amino acids: CASSHAKTSGSLYEQYF.

The rearrangement joins TRBV14 to TRBJ2-7, with 7 bases lining up with TRBD2. Germline V gene lookup returns CDR1 SGHDN and CDR2 FVKESK. Losses at the gene ends were 2 bases for V and 1 base for J; bases not matched to a gene: 2. This CDR3 spans 14 amino acids. This chain's CDR3 is CASSQLGGSYEQYF. The CDR3, as DNA: TGTGCCAGCAGCCAACTGGGGGGGTCCTACGAGCAGTACTTC.

This clone was observed once. The chain employs TRBV10-1 and TRBJ2-1; D gene unclear. This CDR3 is built from 12 residues. The V gene lost 6 bases and the J gene lost 3 bases, with 6 bases spanning the gap. Germline lookup yields CDR1 WNHNN and CDR2 SYGVQD (reference sequence). CDR3 residues: CASSGDYNEQFF. CDR3 coding DNA: TGCGCCAGCAGCGGAGACTACAATGAGCAGTTCTTC.

This sequence joins TRBV2 and TRBJ1-1; a weak D match, TRBD1 (5 bases). This CDR3 contains 14 residues. V lost 2 bases, J lost 4 bases, and 11 bases lay in between. The germline gives CDR1 SNHLY, CDR2 FYNNEI. This CDR3 is CASSELGPGTEAFF. The CDR3 bases are TGTGCCAGCAGTGAACTGGGGCCGGGCACTGAAGCTTTCTTT.

The V and J genes are TRBV28 and TRBJ1-2; D remains ambiguous. Deletions cut 6 bases from V and 8 bases from J, with 22 bases between. The CDR3 spans 15 residues. Per germline, CDR1 MDHEN and CDR2 SYDVKM. The chain's CDR3 is CASSTLVGPLGGYTF. CDR3 coding DNA: TGTGCCAGCAGCACGCTAGTAGGGCCGTTGGGGGGCTACACCTTC.

This clone was picked up many times. The chain uses TRBV6-5 and TRBJ1-1; 7 bases match TRBD1. The CDR3 is 15 residues long. V shed 2 bases, J shed 7 bases, and the junction held 10 bases outside the gene matches. Germline-derived CDR1 and CDR2 are MNHEY and SVGAGI. In DNA form, the CDR3 reads TGTGCCAGCAGTTACGTCCACACAGGGGCGGTTGAAGCTTTCTTT. Translation gives CASSYVHTGAVEAFF.

This chain uses TRBV6-5 with TRBJ1-6; D possibly corresponds to TRBD1 (5 bases). The CDR3 spans 14 residues. V lost 2 bases to trimming and J lost 7 bases, with 9 bases between them. Germline CDR1 reads MNHEY; CDR2 reads SVGAGI. CDR3 loop: CASSYGTGNSPLHF. CDR3 sequence (DNA): TGTGCCAGCAGTTACGGGACCGGGAATTCACCCCTCCACTTT.

This clone was observed a handful of times. Different DNA sequences within this sample yield the same CDR3. This rearrangement joins TRBV6-1 to TRBJ1-5; 8 nucleotides agree with TRBD1. CDR1 and CDR2 (germline): MNHNS, SASEGT. The CDR3 runs 15 residues. The J segment lost 3 bases and the V segment lost 1 base, leaving 2 bases of the junction unmatched. The CDR3 sequence: CASSEGTGYNQPQHF. As DNA, the CDR3 is TGTGCCAGCAGTGAAGGGACAGGGTACAATCAGCCCCAGCATTTT.

The chain links TRBV18 to TRBJ1-6; D is undetermined. The CDR3 loop spans 14 amino acids. Germline loops: CDR1 KGHSH, CDR2 LQKENI. The ends were cut back, 2 bases at V and 6 bases at J, with 8 bases in the middle. The CDR3 nucleotides read TGTGCCAGCTCACCAAATACGGGTAATTCACCCCTCCACTTT. Residues: CASSPNTGNSPLHF.

The chain employs TRBV14 and TRBJ1-6; D gene ambiguous. This CDR3 region has 18 residues. The V end lost 4 bases, the J end lost 6 bases, and 22 bases lay between the germline ends. Germline V gene data show CDR1 as SGHDN and CDR2 as FVKESK. DNA of the CDR3: TGTGCCAGCAGCCTTCTCTTGGCGCAAGGGTTCGGTAATTCACCCCTCCACTTT. Amino acids: CASSLLLAQGFGNSPLHF.

This clone was detected once. V usage is TRBV11-2 and J usage is TRBJ2-5; D is tentatively TRBD1 or TRBD2 (7 bases each). Germline CDR1 and CDR2: SGHAT and FQNNGV. CDR3 length equals 18 residues. The germline V and J ends were trimmed by 1 base and 4 bases, with 22 bases remaining between them. The DNA for the CDR3 is TGTGCCAGCAGCTTAGGACAGGGTGGTCGCGGGAGAGGAGAGACCCAGTACTTC. Encoded protein: CASSLGQGGRGRGETQYF. Full variable domain (remainder filled in from reference TRBV11-2 and TRBJ2-5): EAGVAQSPRYKIIEKRQSVAFWCNPISGHATLYWYQQILGQGPKLLIQFQNNGVVDDSQLPKDRFSAERLKGVDSTLKIQPAKLEDSAVYLCASSLGQGGRGRGETQYFGPGTRLLVL.

For this clone: The germline gene is not matched at one end of the junction; a read error may be the cause. The chain combines TRBV7-7 with TRBJ2-1, with D uncertain. CDR3 size: 13 residues. Germline V gene lookup returns CDR1 SSHAT and CDR2 FNYEAQ (reference sequence). CDR3 residues: CASSKVVGNEQFF. The DNA for the CDR3 is TGTGCTAGCAGCAAAGTAGTGGGGAATGAGCAGTTCTTC.

The rearrangement links TRBV6-6 to TRBJ2-1; TRBD2 aligns across 7 bases. This CDR3 comprises 14 residues. V gave up 7 bases and J gave up 4 bases; unmatched junction bases: 7. CDR1 and CDR2 from the germline V gene are MNHNY and SVGAGI (reference sequence). CDR3 nucleotides: TGTGCCAGCACGGCGGGAGCGTCTTACAATGAGCAGTTCTTC. This gives the protein CASTAGASYNEQFF.

The chain combines TRBV5-5 with TRBJ2-7, with D perhaps TRBD1 (6 bases). Trimming removed 0 bases at V and 9 bases at J, with 16 bases between. CDR3 length equals 14 residues. Germline V lookup: CDR1 SGHKS, CDR2 YYEKEE (reference sequence). In DNA form, the CDR3 reads TGTGCCAGCAGCTTGGAAGGGGGAACAGGGATGCAGTACTTC. Amino acids: CASSLEGGTGMQYF.

There are a few counts of this clone. This sequence joins TRBV2 and TRBJ2-5, with D unresolved. V lost 7 bases to trimming and J lost 2 bases, with 8 bases between them. Germline V gene lookup returns CDR1 SNHLY and CDR2 FYNNEI. This CDR3 spans 12 amino acids. In DNA form, the CDR3 reads TGTGCCAGCAAGGTCCTTCAAGAGACCCAGTACTTC. This gives the protein CASKVLQETQYF.

A few counts support this clone. CDR3 amino acids: CASSQDLIREAFF. The CDR3 region has the DNA TGCGCCAGCAGCCAAGATTTAATCAGGGAAGCTTTCTTT. The rearrangement links TRBV4-3 to TRBJ1-1; D is uncertain. Germline loops: CDR1 LGHNA, CDR2 YSLEER. V lost 0 bases, J lost 8 bases, and 10 bases lay in between. The CDR3 has 13 residues.

The genes are TRBV30 and TRBJ2-2; possibly TRBD1 for D (6 bases). Trimming shortened V by 5 bases and J by 2 bases, and 12 bases separated the two germline ends. Germline assignment: CDR1 GTSNPN and CDR2 SVGIG (reference sequence). The CDR3 covers 14 residues. The CDR3 loop reads CAWDAGANTGELFF. Written as DNA, the CDR3 is TGTGCCTGGGACGCAGGGGCCAACACCGGGGAGCTGTTTTTT.

This clone was counted many times. The chain joins TRBV30 to TRBJ1-6; tentative D call: TRBD1 (5 bases). Between the trimmed V and J ends, which lost 5 bases and 7 bases, there was a span of 15 bases. Germline CDR1 is GTSNPN and CDR2 is SVGIG (reference sequence). This CDR3 is 14 amino acids long. The CDR3 region is CAWASGPVNSPLHF. CDR3 nucleotide sequence: TGTGCCTGGGCATCGGGACCGGTCAATTCACCCCTCCACTTT.